This is a list of T cell receptor beta chains from one sample in a study of blood T cell repertoires in COVID-19. TCRdb's table, derived via immunoSEQ multiplex PCR, lists solely in-frame clones and lacks some. Of approximately 31,000 clones listed, 85% are singletons. Source material: peripheral blood. The source of these receptors is a woman aged 55-75 years with active COVID-19. Each CDR3 is given with its conserved first and last residue. D genes are given only for firm matches. Size tells how often a clone was seen (once, few, many) or the class of an expanded clone, and some rows leave it out.

v_call: TRBV15; d_call: TRBD1; j_call: TRBJ2-6; clone_size: -; cdr3_aa: CATSGWTGHLSGANVLTF; cdr3_nt: TGTGCCACCAGCGGATGGACAGGGCATCTCTCTGGGGCCAACGTCCTGACTTTC
v_call: TRBV7-9; d_call: -; j_call: TRBJ2-2; clone_size: -; cdr3_aa: CASSTDRITGELFF; cdr3_nt: TGTGCCAGCAGCACAGACCGAATCACCGGGGAGCTGTTTTTT
v_call: TRBV5-1; d_call: -; j_call: TRBJ1-3; clone_size: -; cdr3_aa: CASSAVVGNTIYF; cdr3_nt: TGCGCCAGCAGCGCGGTGGTCGGAAACACCATATATTTT
v_call: TRBV5-6; d_call: TRBD2; j_call: TRBJ2-7; clone_size: -; cdr3_aa: CASTREGRIYEQYF; cdr3_nt: TGTGCCAGCACTCGGGAGGGACGGATCTACGAGCAGTACTTC
v_call: TRBV19; d_call: -; j_call: TRBJ1-1; clone_size: -; cdr3_aa: CASRIRGHPPSGSTEAFF; cdr3_nt: TGTGCCAGTAGGATTCGCGGACACCCCCCAAGCGGGAGCACTGAAGCTTTCTTT
v_call: TRBV29-1; d_call: TRBD1; j_call: TRBJ1-1; clone_size: -; cdr3_aa: CSIGQGAGTEAFF; cdr3_nt: TGCAGCATAGGACAGGGGGCAGGAACTGAAGCTTTCTTT
v_call: TRBV9; d_call: -; j_call: TRBJ2-2; clone_size: -; cdr3_aa: CASSVALGVGELFF; cdr3_nt: TGTGCCAGCAGCGTAGCTCTAGGGGTCGGGGAGCTGTTTTTT
v_call: TRBV5-4; d_call: -; j_call: TRBJ2-2; clone_size: -; cdr3_aa: CASSLGANTGELFF; cdr3_nt: TGTGCCAGCAGTCTGGGCGCGAACACCGGGGAGCTGTTTTTT
v_call: TRBV3-1/TRBV3-2; d_call: TRBD2; j_call: TRBJ2-3; clone_size: -; cdr3_aa: CASSQDPGLAGEVADTQYF; cdr3_nt: TGTGCCAGCAGCCAAGATCCAGGGCTAGCGGGAGAGGTCGCAGATACGCAGTATTTT
v_call: TRBV5-4; d_call: -; j_call: TRBJ2-1; clone_size: once; cdr3_aa: CASSLGQGPYNEQFF; cdr3_nt: TGTGCCAGCAGCTTGGGGCAGGGTCCCTACAATGAGCAGTTCTTC
v_call: TRBV7-9; d_call: -; j_call: TRBJ1-4; clone_size: -; cdr3_aa: CASSKDRTTNEKLFF; cdr3_nt: TGTGCCAGCAGCAAAGACAGAACAACTAATGAAAAACTGTTTTTT
v_call: TRBV28; d_call: TRBD1; j_call: TRBJ1-2; clone_size: -; cdr3_aa: CASSPLGTGGVVGYTF; cdr3_nt: TGTGCCAGCAGTCCCCTAGGGACAGGGGGTGTGGTAGGCTACACCTTC
v_call: TRBV29-1; d_call: TRBD1; j_call: TRBJ2-7; clone_size: -; cdr3_aa: CSVDWSGGEQYF; cdr3_nt: TGCAGCGTTGATTGGTCAGGGGGCGAGCAGTACTTC
v_call: TRBV19; d_call: -; j_call: TRBJ1-5; clone_size: -; cdr3_aa: CASSIGGRFNQPQHF; cdr3_nt: TGTGCCAGTAGTATTGGAGGGAGGTTCAATCAGCCCCAGCATTTT
v_call: TRBV7-3; d_call: TRBD1; j_call: TRBJ2-7; clone_size: -; cdr3_aa: CASSSSGQGVYEQYF; cdr3_nt: TGTGCCAGCAGCTCCTCGGGACAGGGGGTCTACGAGCAGTACTTC
v_call: TRBV27; d_call: TRBD2; j_call: TRBJ2-3; clone_size: -; cdr3_aa: CASRTKGLAVTDTQYF; cdr3_nt: TGTGCCAGCAGGACCAAGGGACTAGCGGTCACAGATACGCAGTATTTT
v_call: TRBV6-6; d_call: TRBD1; j_call: TRBJ2-1; clone_size: -; cdr3_aa: CASSPWGDRTNNEQFF; cdr3_nt: TGTGCCAGCAGCCCATGGGGGGACAGGACTAACAATGAGCAGTTCTTC
v_call: TRBV6-6; d_call: TRBD1; j_call: TRBJ1-1; clone_size: -; cdr3_aa: CASSRGQGDTEAFF; cdr3_nt: TGTGCCAGCAGTCGGGGACAGGGCGACACTGAAGCTTTCTTT
v_call: TRBV18; d_call: TRBD1; j_call: TRBJ1-6; clone_size: -; cdr3_aa: CASSDRDRGFYSPLHF; cdr3_nt: TGTGCCAGCTCAGACCGGGACAGGGGTTTTTATTCACCCCTCCACTTT
v_call: TRBV3-1/TRBV3-2; d_call: -; j_call: TRBJ1-2; clone_size: once; cdr3_aa: CASSQGEVFYGYTF; cdr3_nt: TGTGCCAGCAGCCAAGGGGAGGTATTCTATGGCTACACCTTC
v_call: TRBV5-5; d_call: -; j_call: TRBJ2-7; clone_size: -; cdr3_aa: CASSRGTKSSYEQYF; cdr3_nt: TGTGCCAGCAGCAGAGGGACAAAGAGCTCCTACGAGCAGTACTTC
v_call: TRBV7-2; d_call: -; j_call: TRBJ2-7; clone_size: -; cdr3_aa: CASSFQGSYEQYF; cdr3_nt: TGTGCCAGCAGCTTCCAGGGTTCCTACGAGCAGTACTTC
v_call: TRBV5-4; d_call: TRBD2; j_call: TRBJ2-2; clone_size: few; cdr3_aa: CASSQKTSGSTGELFF; cdr3_nt: TGTGCCAGCAGCCAGAAGACTAGCGGGAGCACCGGGGAGCTGTTTTTT
v_call: TRBV7-9; d_call: -; j_call: TRBJ1-1; clone_size: -; cdr3_aa: CASSLDTGKAFF; cdr3_nt: TGTGCCAGCAGCTTAGACACCGGGAAAGCTTTCTTT
v_call: TRBV24-1; d_call: TRBD2; j_call: TRBJ2-2; clone_size: -; cdr3_aa: CATSSPSGGNTGELFF; cdr3_nt: TGTGCCACCTCCTCCCCTAGCGGGGGGAACACCGGGGAGCTGTTTTTT
v_call: TRBV2; d_call: -; j_call: TRBJ1-1; clone_size: -; cdr3_aa: CASTSEGGTEAFF; cdr3_nt: TGTGCCAGCACCTCGGAGGGGGGGACTGAAGCTTTCTTT